Many counts were recorded for the clone carrying this T cell receptor beta chain. Its antigen is as yet unknown. RNA transcripts were the template for amplifying TCR beta CDR3 regions. In the first-round RT-PCR of the TCR CDR3, the HTBI primer set was used. TCRdb recomputed calls from the multiplex PCR reads with MiXCR, one row per CDR3 protein. Of about 350,000 distinct CDR3 sequences in the sample, about a sixth were seen once. The data were taken from a study of T cells in Graves' hyperthyroidism and ophthalmopathy. As for the study in general: Upon initial diagnosis and before any treatment, peripheral blood was collected.

Study-level results: Peripheral blood also featured most of the thyroid clonotypes expanded above 0.001.

For ophthalmopathy patients, the Clinical Activity Score was at least 3 and the NOSPECS grade at least 4; duration was under 3 months. Using less than 12 ml of fresh peripheral blood, PBMCs were prepared. Sequencing was carried out using blood. This receptor was obtained from a woman in her forties with Graves' ophthalmopathy.

This chain's CDR3 is CASSLGLTNTEAFF. The CDR3 DNA reads as TGTGCCAGCAGCTTAGGCCTTACCAACACTGAAGCTTTCTTT. V and J are TRBV13 and TRBJ1-1, with unresolved D. Germline CDR1 reads PRHDT; CDR2 reads FYEKMQ (reference sequence). V was trimmed by 0 bases and J by 2 bases, leaving 7 bases between them. CDR3 length: 14 amino acids.